A selection of T cell receptor beta chains follows, all from one sample in a study of blood T cell repertoires in COVID-19. This table comes from immunoSEQ multiplex PCR, and its TCRdb copy is limited to in-frame clones, with some not included. The data hold 150,000 to 200,000 clones, with around 84% observed a single time. The specimen sequenced was PBMCs or T cells enriched from blood (not recorded which). These receptors were collected from a man aged 40-49 years who had recovered from COVID-19. CDR3s include the opening cysteine and the closing phenylalanine or tryptophan. D genes are given only for firm matches. Not every row has a clone size; where given, it reads once, few, many or a size class.

>TRBV30|.|TRBJ1-6|.
TGTGCCTGGGAGAAAAGGGTGACAGTCACTGGTTCACCCCTCCACTTT
CAWEKRVTVTGSPLHF
>TRBV4-1|.|TRBJ2-3|.
TGCGCCAGCAGCCAAGAAGGCAGGAACACAGATACGCAGTATTTT
CASSQEGRNTDTQYF
>TRBV5-4|.|TRBJ1-4|.
TGTGCCAGCAGCTTGGGCGATTCACCGCGTGAAAAACTGTTTTTT
CASSLGDSPREKLFF
>TRBV19|TRBD2|TRBJ2-1|.
TGTGCCAGTAGTAGGACCGGGACTAGTAATGAGCAGTTCTTC
CASSRTGTSNEQFF
>TRBV7-6|.|TRBJ1-3|few
TGTGCCAGCAGCTTAGGAGGGTCGGGAAACACCATATATTTT
CASSLGGSGNTIYF
>TRBV7-9|TRBD1|TRBJ2-2|.
TGTGCCAGCAGCTCCCGGGACAGGGGAAACACCGGGGAGCTGTTTTTT
CASSSRDRGNTGELFF
>TRBV7-9|TRBD2|TRBJ2-3|.
TGTGCCAGCAGCTTAGTCGGCAGCGGGGGGGCCAATACGCAGTATTTT
CASSLVGSGGANTQYF
>TRBV11-3|TRBD2|TRBJ2-3|.
TGTGCCAGCAGCTTAGGCGGTCCTCTCCCTAGCGGGCGCACAGATACGCAGTATTTT
CASSLGGPLPSGRTDTQYF
>TRBV11-3|TRBD2|TRBJ2-3|.
TGTGCCAGCAGCTGGACCGGGGGGGCAGATACGCAGTATTTT
CASSWTGGADTQYF
>TRBV19|.|TRBJ1-5|many
TGTGCCAGTGGCACAGTGGGGGCGAATCAGCCCCAGCATTTT
CASGTVGANQPQHF
>TRBV21-1|.|TRBJ1-6|.
TGTGCCAGCAGCAGGACAGGGCCCCAATCACCCCTCCACTTT
CASSRTGPQSPLHF
>TRBV30|.|TRBJ1-4|.
TGTGCCTGGAATACGGGTGCAACTAATGAAAAACTGTTTTTT
CAWNTGATNEKLFF
>TRBV5-1|TRBD1|TRBJ1-2|.
TGCGCCAGCAGCTCGACAGGGAATAACTATGGCTACACCTTC
CASSSTGNNYGYTF
>TRBV11-3|.|TRBJ1-1|.
TGTGCCAGCAGCCTAGATAGGGGCACTGAAGCTTTCTTT
CASSLDRGTEAFF
>TRBV2|.|TRBJ1-5|.
TGTGCCAGCACCTATTCCCTACGGAGAGGGCTTAATCAGCCCCAGCATTTT
CASTYSLRRGLNQPQHF